These 13 T cell receptor beta chains share one sample of origin, sequenced in a study of cytomegalovirus exposure and HLA in healthy donors. A multiplex PCR was run with 60 Vbeta primers and 13 Jbeta primers. Here immunoSEQ multiplex PCR was the method, and the copy in TCRdb shows in-frame clones only, minus some. The table lists about 150,000 clones, 60% to 85% of them singletons. The sample comprised PBMCs. The receptor source for this set is a woman aged 40 to 50 in good health and CMV-seronegative.

As DNA, the CDR3 is TGTGCCAGCAGTCCCCCGAGGGATGAGCAGTTCTTC. It is translated as CASSPPRDEQFF. The chain recombines TRBV28 with TRBJ2-1; perhaps TRBD2 as D (5 bases). Trimming left V 5 bases short and J 8 bases short, with 10 bases between. Germline-derived CDR1 and CDR2 are MDHEN and SYDVKM. The CDR3 extends over 12 amino acids.

V usage is TRBV7-9 and J usage is TRBJ2-1; 11 positions agree with TRBD1. J was trimmed by 5 bases and V by 5 bases; bases with no gene match: 5. CDR1 is SEHNR, CDR2 FQNEAQ, per germline (reference sequence). This CDR3 has 15 amino acids. The CDR3 DNA reads TGTGCCAGCAGCCCCGGACAGGGGGCGCACAATGAGCAGTTCTTC. It yields the protein CASSPGQGAHNEQFF. The variable domain in full, completed from reference TRBV7-9 and TRBJ2-1, reads DTGVSQNPRHKITKRGQNVTFRCDPISEHNRLYWYRQTLGQGPEFLTYFQNEAQLEKSRLLSDRFSAERPKGSFSTLEIQRTEQGDSAMYLCASSPGQGAHNEQFFGPGTRLTVL.

This chain joins TRBV7-6 and TRBJ2-2; the match to TRBD2 covers 7 bases. V gave up 2 bases and J gave up 1 base; unmatched junction bases: 4. This CDR3 region has 16 residues. Germline-derived CDR1 and CDR2 are SGHVS and FNYEAQ. This CDR3 reads CASSLQASGNTGELFF. CDR3 DNA sequence: TGTGCCAGCAGCTTACAGGCTAGCGGGAACACCGGGGAGCTGTTTTTT.

This clone showed up just a few times. The genes are TRBV6-5 and TRBJ1-1; D is perhaps TRBD1 (6 bases). Trimming removed 6 bases at V and 1 base at J, with 12 bases between. CDR1 and CDR2 (germline): MNHEY, SVGAGI. The CDR3 totals 14 residues. The CDR3 loop is CASRTGLTNTEAFF. Here the CDR3 DNA reads TGTGCCAGCAGAACAGGGCTCACGAACACTGAAGCTTTCTTT.

The chain combines TRBV6-5 with TRBJ2-7; TRBD2 aligns across 7 bases. The CDR3 is 14 amino acids. Trimming at V came to 2 bases and at J to 5 bases, leaving 6 bases not matched to a gene. Germline CDR1 MNHEY, CDR2 SVGAGI. The CDR3 region has the DNA TGTGCCAGCAGTTACGTTGCGGGAGTAGACGAGCAGTACTTC. The encoded protein is CASSYVAGVDEQYF.

V and J are TRBV5-1 and TRBJ1-2; D ambiguous. Trimming pared 0 bases from V and 1 base from J, leaving 7 bases between. Germline lookup yields CDR1 SGHRS and CDR2 YFSETQ. The CDR3 spans 14 residues. The CDR3 DNA reads as TGCGCCAGCAGCTTGGTTCTCCGTAACTATGGCTACACCTTC. Translating it yields CASSLVLRNYGYTF. The complete variable domain, with remaining parts taken from reference TRBV5-1 and TRBJ1-2, reads KAGVTQTPRYLIKTRGQQVTLSCSPISGHRSVSWYQQTPGQGLQFLFEYFSETQRNKGNFPGRFSGRQFSNSRSEMNVSTLELGDSALYLCASSLVLRNYGYTFGSGTRLTVV.

The rearrangement joins TRBV10-2 to TRBJ1-4; 9 bases are a match to TRBD1. From germline, CDR1 is WSHSY and CDR2 SAAADI. This CDR3 is built from 13 residues. The V gene end was trimmed by 6 bases and the J gene end by 7 bases; junction bases not matched to a gene: 3. The CDR3 region is CASRDRGREKLFF. The CDR3 nucleotides read TGCGCCAGCAGGGACAGGGGTCGTGAAAAACTGTTTTTT.

The chain carries TRBV5-1 and TRBJ1-4; possible D gene TRBD1, 5 bases. The V end was cut by 4 bases, the J end by 8 bases, with 9 bases between. This CDR3 spans 12 amino acids. CDR1 and CDR2 from the germline V gene are SGHRS and YFSETQ. The CDR3 spells CASSPEGEKLFF. For the CDR3, the DNA is TGCGCCAGCAGCCCGGAGGGGGAAAAACTGTTTTTT. The full variable domain, its missing parts supplied by reference TRBV5-1 and TRBJ1-4, is KAGVTQTPRYLIKTRGQQVTLSCSPISGHRSVSWYQQTPGQGLQFLFEYFSETQRNKGNFPGRFSGRQFSNSRSEMNVSTLELGDSALYLCASSPEGEKLFFGSGTQLSVL.

The rearrangement joins TRBV6-1 to TRBJ1-1; possible D gene TRBD1, 6 bases. Germline lookup yields CDR1 MNHNS and CDR2 SASEGT. The CDR3 extends over 12 amino acids. The CDR3 sequence: CALQGPTVEAFF. The CDR3 nucleotides are TGTGCTCTACAGGGCCCTACCGTTGAAGCTTTCTTT.

This chain links TRBV1 with TRBJ1-5. TRBV1 is a pseudogene. The length of the CDR3 is 17 residues. The CDR3 bases are TGCACCAGCAGCCAACTTTACGGACTGAGTAGCAATCAGCCCCAGCATTTT. Amino acids: CTSSQLYGLSSNQPQHF.

This clone was counted only a few times. The CDR3 DNA sequence: TGTGCCAGCAGCGCCGGACTAGCCGATGAGCAGTTCTTC. It codes for CASSAGLADEQFF. The chain is built from TRBV2 and TRBJ2-1, with 8 bases aligning to TRBD2. CDR3 length: 13 residues. Germline V gene lookup returns CDR1 SNHLY and CDR2 FYNNEI. V lost 6 bases, J lost 8 bases, and 6 bases stayed unmatched.

The chain carries TRBV2 and TRBJ1-1, with 10 positions matching TRBD1. Looked up from germline, CDR1 is SNHLY and CDR2 is FYNNEI. The CDR3 is 15 amino acids. V lost 1 base and J lost 4; bases outside the gene matches: 3. The CDR3 sequence: CASSEDGTGATEAFF. For the CDR3, the DNA is TGTGCCAGCAGTGAAGACGGGACAGGGGCCACTGAAGCTTTCTTT.

CDR3: CSVRTMIGNTIYF. CDR3 nucleotide sequence: TGCAGCGTGCGTACTATGATTGGAAACACCATATATTTT. The rearrangement joins TRBV29-1 to TRBJ1-3; no clear D. Germline CDR1 and CDR2: SQVTM and ANQGSEA. Trimming removed 6 bases from V and 3 bases from J, with 12 bases in between. This CDR3 has 13 amino acids. The variable domain in full, completed from reference TRBV29-1 and TRBJ1-3, reads SAVISQKPSRDICQRGTSLTIQCQVDSQVTMMFWYRQQPGQSLTLIATANQGSEATYESGFVIDKFPISRPNLTFSTLTVSNMSPEDSSIYLCSVRTMIGNTIYFGEGSWLTVV.